This T cell receptor (beta chain) stems from a study of blood T cells in healthy people across ages. V gave up 5 bases and J gave up 11 bases, with 18 bases separating them. This CDR3 is built from 13 residues. For the second PCR, which ran for about 6 to 11 cycles, a sample-barcoded 5' primer and a J-beta primer mix were used. Researchers report that each sample yielded at least 2.5 million CDR3-containing paired-end reads. Each CDR3 protein is one row after TCRdb ran MiXCR on the 5' RACE reads. The table lists some 700,000 distinct CDR3 sequences, roughly 45% of them singletons. Material: blood. The receptor was derived from a woman in her sixties or seventies in good health. The J gene is TRBJ2-5, the V gene TRBV12-3 or TRBV12-4; D tentatively reads TRBD1 or TRBD2 (7 bases each). The DNA for the CDR3 is TGTGCCAGCAGTACATCACAGGGGAGGGTGCAGTACTTC. It yields the protein CASSTSQGRVQYF.